This entry is about one TCR beta chain. Its antigen remains unknown. This sample is part of a study of CD8+ T cells in alopecia areata. The CDR3 runs 12 residues. The V and J ends lost 6 bases and 6 bases respectively, with 12 bases between them. Germline V gene lookup returns CDR1 LNHDA and CDR2 SQIVND (reference sequence). Investigators isolated RNA and reverse transcribed it into cDNA to act as the sequencing template. Repertoires were generated with immunoSEQ multiplex PCR, while TCRdb's copy carries only in-frame clones and drops some. The data show 80,000 to 100,000 clones, around 38% seen once. Individuals with alopecia areata gave both lesional scalp punch biopsies and peripheral blood for collection. Sorting of CD4+ and CD8+ T cells was performed on PBMCs. Study-level results: TCRs were shared less clearly across patients than in mice, possibly for HLA-related reasons.

This clonotype originated in a human donor with alopecia areata. Sequencing used CD4+ T cells sorted from blood. The V gene is TRBV19, the J gene TRBJ2-7; TRBD2 might be the D (7 bases). Written as DNA, the CDR3 is TGTGCCAGTAGCACCCGGGGGGCCGAGCAGTACTTC. The encoded protein is CASSTRGAEQYF. Combining the CDR3 with reference TRBV19 and TRBJ2-7 gives the whole variable domain DGGITQSPKYLFRKEGQNVTLSCEQNLNHDAMYWYRQDPGQGLRLIYYSQIVNDFQKGDIAEGYSVSREKKESFPLTVTSAQKNPTAFYLCASSTRGAEQYFGPGTRLTVT.